Given below is one T cell receptor (beta chain) in context. This sample was taken from a study of blood T cell repertoires in COVID-19. Study details: Sources were T cells, B-cell-depleted T cells, or PBMCs; the material itself was cDNA or gDNA.

Deletions cut 10 bases from V and 0 bases from J, with 4 bases between. CDR1 MGHDK and CDR2 SYGVNS come from the germline V gene. This CDR3 has 12 amino acids. In the original workflow: By means of reference gene primer amplification, nucleated cell counts were estimated. TCRdb keeps only in-frame clones here, not all; method: immunoSEQ multiplex PCR. Clone size and V and J calls were adopted from that table, with D and trimming inferred from the DNA. The table lists some 200,000 clones, 60% to 80% of them singletons. Sequences were obtained from PBMCs or T cells enriched from blood (not recorded which). The V and J genes are TRBV25-1 and TRBJ1-6; D unclear. The TCR originated in a woman in her forties or fifties who had recovered from COVID-19. The CDR3 DNA is TGTGCCACAAACTCCTATAATTCACCCCTCCACTTT. It translates to CATNSYNSPLHF.